Below are 31 T cell receptor beta chains sequenced from a single sample in a study of T-cell memory formation after mild COVID-19. TCRdb reanalysed the 5' RACE reads using MiXCR and keeps one entry per CDR3 protein. The profile shows approximately 560,000 distinct CDR3 sequences, roughly 17% of them singletons. The sample consisted of PBMCs or a T cell subset sorted from them (not recorded which). All receptors derive from an adult woman who had mild COVID-19 (a few samples of this study predate the infection). Cell type and time point are not known.

The chain joins TRBV24-1 to TRBJ2-7, with no clear D. Trimming cost V 3 bases and J 0 bases, with 11 bases left between them. The V gene's germline CDR1 is KGHDR and CDR2 SFDVKD. The CDR3 has 15 residues. The CDR3 here is CATSDTGPSSYEQYF. CDR3 in DNA: TGTGCCACCAGTGATACCGGACCAAGCTCCTACGAGCAGTACTTC.

The chain combines TRBV6-1 with TRBJ1-2; no clear D. The CDR3 has 13 residues. Germline-derived CDR1 and CDR2 are MNHNS and SASEGT. V was clipped by 2 bases and J by 4 bases, with 8 bases between them. CDR3 amino acids: CASSERGFYGYTF. For the CDR3, the DNA is TGTGCCAGCAGTGAACGAGGGTTCTATGGCTACACCTTC.

This clonotype was counted only a few times. V is TRBV7-6 and J is TRBJ2-2; possibly TRBD1 for D (5 bases). V was trimmed by 1 base and J by 2 bases, leaving 11 bases between them. CDR1 and CDR2 from the germline V gene are SGHVS and FNYEAQ. CDR3 length: 16 amino acids. As DNA, the CDR3 is TGTGCCAGCAGCTTAGTCAGGGTTTCTAACACCGGGGAGCTGTTTTTT. It encodes CASSLVRVSNTGELFF.

The chain is built from TRBV6-2 or TRBV6-3 and TRBJ2-7; D possibly uses TRBD1 or TRBD2 (5 bases each). From germline, CDR1 is MNHEY and CDR2 SVGEGT. This CDR3 region has 15 residues. V was clipped by 6 bases and J by 1 base, with 16 bases between them. CDR3 loop: CASSPAGAKSYEQYF. The CDR3 DNA sequence: TGTGCCAGCAGCCCCGCCGGGGCGAAATCCTACGAGCAGTACTTC.

V is TRBV4-2 and J is TRBJ2-7; 7 positions match TRBD2. This CDR3 is 15 amino acids long. CDR1 and CDR2 from the germline V gene are LGHNA and YNFKEQ. J gave up 5 bases and V 3 bases, and 10 bases lay outside the gene matches. DNA for the CDR3: TGTGCCAGCAGCCAGATGGACCGGGGGGTTCACGAGCAGTACTTC. Residues: CASSQMDRGVHEQYF.

The genes are TRBV7-9 and TRBJ2-1, with D possibly being TRBD2 (5 bases). V was clipped by 5 bases and J by 9 bases, with 14 bases between them. This CDR3 contains 13 residues. CDR1 and CDR2 from the germline V gene are SEHNR and FQNEAQ (reference sequence). CDR3 amino acids: CASSPRASAEQFF. The CDR3 DNA reads as TGTGCCAGCAGCCCGAGGGCTAGTGCTGAGCAGTTCTTC.

This clonotype was recorded a few times. This chain joins TRBV18 and TRBJ2-7; 9 bases agree with TRBD1. V was pared by 1 base and J by 3 bases, with 1 base of the junction left unmatched. The CDR3 is 14 amino acids. Germline V gene sequence: CDR1 KGHSH, CDR2 LQKENI. The CDR3 loop reads CASSPLGQGYEQYF. As DNA, the CDR3 is TGTGCCAGCTCACCACTGGGACAGGGCTACGAGCAGTACTTC.

This clonotype was recorded a few times. The rearrangement uses TRBV30 and TRBJ2-1; D possibly matches TRBD1 or TRBD2 (5 bases each). V was trimmed by 1 base and J by 7 bases, leaving 14 bases between them. Per the germline V gene, CDR1 is GTSNPN and CDR2 is SVGIG (reference sequence). The CDR3 has 14 amino acids. CDR3 DNA sequence: TGTGCCTGGAGTGACGGGGCCGCTTGGAATGAGCAGTTCTTC. It is translated as CAWSDGAAWNEQFF. Combining the CDR3 with reference TRBV30 and TRBJ2-1 gives the whole variable domain SQTIHQWPATLVQPVGSPLSLECTVEGTSNPNLYWYRQAAGRGLQLLFYSVGIGQISSEVPQNLSASRPQDRQFILSSKKLLLSDSGFYLCAWSDGAAWNEQFFGPGTRLTVL.

The chain recombines TRBV6-5 with TRBJ2-1, with 10 bases matching TRBD1. The germline CDR1 and CDR2 sequences are MNHEY and SVGAGI. The CDR3 totals 15 residues. V lost 6 bases, J lost 4 bases, and 6 bases stayed unmatched. The CDR3 is CASREGQGLYNEQFF. As DNA, the CDR3 is TGTGCCAGCAGGGAGGGACAGGGGCTATACAATGAGCAGTTCTTC.

The J gene is TRBJ2-5, the V gene TRBV5-1, with 7 bases fitting TRBD1. The length of the CDR3 is 14 residues. Germline V gives CDR1 SGHRS, CDR2 YFSETQ. The V and J ends lost 4 bases and 3 bases, in that order; junction bases with no gene match: 6. CDR3 protein: CASSLWDSKETQYF. Written as DNA, the CDR3 is TGCGCCAGCAGCCTGTGGGACAGTAAAGAGACCCAGTACTTC.

This clonotype showed up just a few times. The rearrangement joins TRBV24-1 to TRBJ2-3; 8 bases map to TRBD1. CDR3 length equals 14 residues. V was pared by 10 bases and J by 2 bases, with 7 bases of the junction left unmatched. Germline CDR1 is KGHDR and CDR2 is SFDVKD. Here the CDR3 reads CATTGGDYTDTQYF. The CDR3, as DNA: TGTGCCACAACAGGGGGTGACTACACAGATACGCAGTATTTT.

The rearrangement uses TRBV20-1 and TRBJ1-1, with 7 bases identical to TRBD1. The germline CDR1 and CDR2 sequences are DFQATT and SNEGSKA (reference sequence). The junction had 7 bases not matched to a gene; V was cut back by 0 bases and J by 3 bases. The CDR3 has 15 residues. CDR3 DNA sequence: TGCAGTGCTAGAGATGCTTTCAGGGGGGACACTGAAGCTTTCTTT. It specifies CSARDAFRGDTEAFF.

This rearrangement joins TRBV7-2 to TRBJ2-3; D call uncertain. Germline CDR1 SGHTA, CDR2 FQGNSA. This CDR3 is built from 16 residues. The V and J ends lost 5 bases and 4 bases respectively, with 19 bases between them. The CDR3 sequence: CASSLKSLPGSDTQYF. DNA for the CDR3: TGTGCCAGCAGCCTCAAAAGCCTCCCAGGCTCAGATACGCAGTATTTT. Variable domain in full (rest from reference TRBV7-2 and TRBJ2-3): GAGVSQSPSNKVTEKGKDVELRCDPISGHTALYWYRQSLGQGLEFLIYFQGNSAPDKSGLPSDRFSAERTGGSVSTLTIQRTQQEDSAVYLCASSLKSLPGSDTQYFGPGTRLTVL.

This clonotype was seen a handful of times. This chain connects TRBV6-6 to TRBJ1-1; D not resolved. The V gene lost 1 base and the J gene lost 4 bases, with 7 bases spanning the gap. Looked up from germline, CDR1 is MNHNY and CDR2 is SVGAGI (reference sequence). The length of the CDR3 is 13 residues. CDR3 region: CASSYFIGTEAFF. The CDR3 DNA is TGTGCCAGCAGTTACTTTATAGGCACTGAAGCTTTCTTT.

Concerning this clonotype: The junction differs from germline at one of its ends, possibly a read error. The chain combines TRBV12-3 or TRBV12-4 with TRBJ2-1; 10 bases align to TRBD1. The CDR3 has 16 residues. The CDR3 DNA is TGTGCCAGCAGTGGGCTGACAGGGGGCCTCTACAATGATCAGTTCTTC. Encoded protein: CASSGLTGGLYNDQFF.

This chain links TRBV24-1 with TRBJ2-2; D call uncertain. Germline CDR1 KGHDR, CDR2 SFDVKD. V lost 0 bases, J lost 6 bases, and 10 bases lay in between. This CDR3 has 15 amino acids. CDR3 sequence reads: CATSDLRQTPGELFF. The CDR3 nucleotides read TGTGCCACCAGTGATTTGCGCCAAACACCCGGGGAGCTGTTTTTT.

In this sample, this clonotype turned up a few times. The chain couples TRBV9 to TRBJ2-5, with 7 bases identical to TRBD1. The CDR3 is 16 amino acids. Trimming removed 4 bases from V and 1 base from J; junction bases left unmatched: 10. From germline, CDR1 is SGDLS and CDR2 YYNGEE. CDR3 region: CASSSQKGTAQETQYF. Here the CDR3 DNA reads TGTGCCAGCAGCTCACAAAAAGGGACAGCCCAAGAGACCCAGTACTTC. The full variable domain, rest sourced from reference TRBV9 and TRBJ2-5, is DSGVTQTPKHLITATGQRVTLRCSPRSGDLSVYWYQQSLDQGLQFLIQYYNGEERAKGNILERFSAQQFPDLHSELNLSSLELGDSALYFCASSSQKGTAQETQYFGPGTRLLVL.

This clonotype has only a few counts. The chain joins TRBV7-8 to TRBJ1-4; no definite D call. This CDR3 has 15 residues. CDR1 is SGHVS, CDR2 FQNEAQ, per germline. V lost 5 bases to trimming and J lost 3 bases, with 13 bases between them. The CDR3 coding sequence is TGTGCCAGCAGCCATGGAGGGAGGTCTAATGAAAAACTGTTTTTT. Translated: CASSHGGRSNEKLFF.

In this sample, this clonotype turned up a few times. This chain connects TRBV7-3 to TRBJ1-1; D unclear. Deletions cut 7 bases from V and 3 bases from J, with 12 bases between. CDR3 length equals 13 residues. Germline values: CDR1 SGHTA, CDR2 FQGTGA. In nucleotides, the CDR3 is TGTGCCAGCACCGAAAGCCGGGACACTGAAGCTTTCTTT. Encoded protein: CASTESRDTEAFF.

In its sample, this clonotype was seen a few times. The CDR3 DNA reads TGCGCCAGCAGCCAAGAATTTGGACAGGGCCATGGCTACACCTTC. As protein: CASSQEFGQGHGYTF. The chain employs TRBV4-3 and TRBJ1-2, with 8 bases that match TRBD1. V lost 0 bases to trimming and J lost 6 bases; unmatched junction nucleotides: 6. CDR1 and CDR2 from the germline V gene are LGHNA and YSLEER. The CDR3 extends over 15 amino acids.

This clonotype was observed at least ten times. J is TRBJ2-3 and V is TRBV12-3 or TRBV12-4; TRBD2 matches 7 bases. V lost 6 bases and J lost 0; bases outside the gene matches: 6. CDR3 length: 15 residues. The CDR3 reads CASSRGGPSTDTQYF. In DNA, the CDR3 is TGTGCCAGCAGCCGCGGGGGACCTAGCACAGATACGCAGTATTTT.

This clonotype was detected many times. The CDR3 reads CASSEPPPGTQYF. The CDR3 coding sequence is TGTGCCAGCAGCGAGCCCCCCCCGGGGACCCAGTACTTC. The chain combines TRBV7-3 with TRBJ2-5; D is unresolved. In germline, CDR1 is SGHTA, CDR2 FQGTGA. This CDR3 has 13 amino acids. V lost 5 bases to trimming and J lost 7 bases, with 14 bases between them.

This clonotype has a handful of counts. The rearrangement joins TRBV3-1 to TRBJ2-5; 10 nucleotides line up with TRBD2. The ends lost 0 bases at V and 2 bases at J; junction bases unmatched: 12. Germline V lookup: CDR1 LGHDT, CDR2 YNNKEL (reference sequence). CDR3 length equals 19 residues. The chain's CDR3 is CASSQDLASGSSLQETQYF. CDR3 DNA sequence: TGTGCCAGCAGCCAAGATCTGGCTAGCGGGAGCTCCCTTCAAGAGACCCAGTACTTC.

In this sample, this clonotype turned up a few times. The V and J genes are TRBV9 and TRBJ1-1; the D is unclear. V was pared by 0 bases and J by 5 bases, with 11 bases between. Germline CDR1 and CDR2: SGDLS and YYNGEE. The CDR3 runs 14 residues. The CDR3 bases are TGTGCCAGCAGCGTAGGGGGAGATGAGACTGAAGCTTTCTTT. Amino acids: CASSVGGDETEAFF.

This rearrangement joins TRBV13 to TRBJ2-7; D is tentatively TRBD1 or TRBD2 (6 bases each). Germline V gene data show CDR1 as PRHDT and CDR2 as FYEKMQ (reference sequence). Trimming left V 0 bases short and J 9 bases short, with 9 bases between. There are 12 residues in the CDR3. CDR3 in DNA: TGTGCCAGCAGCTTAGGCAGGGGAGGGCAGTACTTC. It codes for CASSLGRGGQYF.

This clonotype was counted only a few times. J is TRBJ2-7 and V is TRBV6-5, with D maybe TRBD2 (6 bases). Trimming stripped 5 bases from V and 3 bases from J, with 17 bases between. The germline V gene has CDR1 MNHEY and CDR2 SVGAGI. The CDR3 loop spans 15 amino acids. Here the CDR3 reads CASSPSWRRDYEQYF. CDR3 nucleotide sequence: TGTGCCAGCAGTCCCTCTTGGAGGAGGGACTACGAGCAGTACTTC.

The chain combines TRBV24-1 with TRBJ1-2; D gene uncertain. Germline V CDR1 and CDR2: KGHDR, SFDVKD. The CDR3 consists of 14 residues. V was trimmed by 3 bases and J by 3 bases, leaving 10 bases between them. The CDR3 loop is CATSDPTGYYGYTF. CDR3 coding DNA: TGTGCCACCAGTGATCCTACGGGGTACTATGGCTACACCTTC.

This clonotype was counted between two and nine times. The DNA of the CDR3 is TGTGCCAGCTCACCAGGGGGAAACGGCGAGCAGTTCTTC. This codes for CASSPGGNGEQFF. J is TRBJ2-1 and V is TRBV18, with D perhaps being TRBD1 or TRBD2 (5 bases each). Germline V gene sequence: CDR1 KGHSH, CDR2 LQKENI. This CDR3 region has 13 residues. The V end lost 2 bases, the J end lost 10 bases, and 12 bases lay between the germline ends. Full variable domain (remainder filled in from reference TRBV18 and TRBJ2-1): NAGVMQNPRHLVRRRGQEARLRCSPMKGHSHVYWYRQLPEEGLKFMVYLQKENIIDESGMPKERFSAEFPKEGPSILRIQQVVRGDSAAYFCASSPGGNGEQFFGPGTRLTVL.

This clonotype has more than one count but fewer than ten. The chain carries TRBV9 and TRBJ1-1, with 7 bases fitting TRBD1. The V and J ends lost 0 bases and 8 bases, in that order; junction bases with no gene match: 1. Germline V lookup: CDR1 SGDLS, CDR2 YYNGEE. The CDR3 totals 12 residues. The CDR3 DNA is TGTGCCAGCAGCGTAGTGACAGGGGAAGCTTTCTTT. This translates into CASSVVTGEAFF.

This clonotype was found a few times. The V gene is TRBV9, the J gene TRBJ1-1, with D possibly TRBD1 on 5 matching bases. The CDR3 runs 11 residues. V lost 5 bases and J lost 7, with 9 bases in between. Looked up from germline, CDR1 is SGDLS and CDR2 is YYNGEE. CDR3 nucleotide sequence: TGTGCCAGCAGTACAGGCGTTGAAGCTTTCTTT. It translates to CASSTGVEAFF.

The CDR3 region is CASGPENQPQHF. CDR3 sequence (DNA): TGTGCCAGCGGACCAGAGAATCAGCCCCAGCATTTT. This chain uses TRBV6-6 with TRBJ1-5; no reliable D call. CDR3 length: 12 amino acids. Germline CDR1 is MNHNY and CDR2 is SVGAGI (reference sequence). Between the trimmed V and J ends, which lost 8 bases and 4 bases, there was a span of 9 bases.